This TCR beta chain appears in the sequencing data of a study of identical twins. In TCRdb, the 5' RACE reads were re-called with MiXCR into one record per CDR3 protein. The table has about 450,000 distinct CDR3 sequences, approximately 17% seen once. This clonotype has at least ten counts. Germline loops: CDR1 SGHRS, CDR2 YFSETQ. This CDR3 has 16 amino acids. Trimming took off 4 bases at V and 4 bases at J, with 18 bases between the two ends. Material for sequencing was naive T cells sorted from blood. The TCR sequence derives from a man aged 45 to 65 in good health. The chain couples TRBV5-1 to TRBJ2-1; weak D call: TRBD1 (6 bases). The CDR3: CASSRTGTTPYNEQFF. The CDR3 nucleotides are TGCGCCAGCAGCAGAACCGGGACAACGCCTTACAATGAGCAGTTCTTC.